This T cell receptor (beta chain) was identified during a study of shared clonotypes between healthy human individuals. Study details: Three plates were used per donor for CD4 naive, three for CD4 memory, two for CD8 naive and one for CD8 memory.

Repertoires were generated with immunoSEQ multiplex PCR, while TCRdb's copy carries only in-frame clones and drops some. The sample lists roughly 2.1 million clones; just over 90% were seen once. Naive CD8 cells were CD45RO-negative, positively selected for CCR7, excluding terminally differentiated effector memory CD45RA+ cells. Germline V gene sequence: CDR1 SQVTM, CDR2 ANQGSEA. The ends were cut back, 4 bases at V and 5 bases at J, with 20 bases in the middle. The CDR3 runs 15 residues. Sequencing was done on a sample of naive CD8+ T cells from PBMCs. The receptor was isolated from a young man in good health. Some clones in this sample may be carry-over from other donors' samples. This chain uses TRBV29-1 with TRBJ2-5; D may be TRBD2 (6 bases). The CDR3 sequence: CSVAGGGEPWETQYF. The CDR3 DNA reads TGCAGCGTTGCGGGCGGAGGGGAGCCCTGGGAGACCCAGTACTTC.